Below are 26 T cell receptor beta chains sequenced from a single sample in a study of T-cell reconstitution after alpha-beta-depleted transplantation in children. Preparation of the TCRbeta library was carried out with unique molecular identifiers. TCRdb reanalysed the PCR reads using MiXCR and keeps one entry per CDR3 protein. The sample carries almost 500,000 distinct CDR3 sequences, around 13% recorded once. This sample comprised PBMCs from the stem cell graft donor, obtained from the stem cell graft. The receptors come from a human donor who donated a stem cell graft to a child with combined immunodeficiency.

The rearrangement links TRBV7-3 to TRBJ2-3; 10 nucleotides line up with TRBD2. V lost 5 bases, J lost 2 bases, and 4 bases stayed unmatched. CDR3 length: 15 residues. Germline loops: CDR1 SGHTA, CDR2 FQGTGA. Here the CDR3 DNA reads TGTGCCAGCAGCGCCAGCGGGGGGGCCACAGATACGCAGTATTTT. It yields the protein CASSASGGATDTQYF.

This clonotype was picked up a small number of times. J is TRBJ2-7 and V is TRBV28, with TRBD1 identical over 9 bases. CDR1 MDHEN and CDR2 SYDVKM come from the germline V gene. Trimming took 6 bases from V and 3 from J; bases not matched to a gene: 9. The length of the CDR3 is 15 residues. The CDR3 sequence: CASRPPGQGLYEQYF. Here the CDR3 DNA reads TGTGCCAGCAGACCTCCGGGACAGGGCCTCTACGAGCAGTACTTC.

The chain uses TRBV18 and TRBJ1-1; the D gene is possibly TRBD1 (5 bases). Trimming shortened V by 2 bases and J by 1 base, and 20 bases separated the two germline ends. Germline lookup yields CDR1 KGHSH and CDR2 LQKENI. CDR3 length: 18 amino acids. The CDR3, as DNA: TGTGCCAGCTCACCATCTACAGTTCTGCGGGGGTCGAACACTGAAGCTTTCTTT. Protein sequence: CASSPSTVLRGSNTEAFF. The complete variable domain, with remaining parts taken from reference TRBV18 and TRBJ1-1, reads NAGVMQNPRHLVRRRGQEARLRCSPMKGHSHVYWYRQLPEEGLKFMVYLQKENIIDESGMPKERFSAEFPKEGPSILRIQQVVRGDSAAYFCASSPSTVLRGSNTEAFFGQGTRLTVV.

This clonotype turned up a few times. This rearrangement joins TRBV4-3 to TRBJ1-1, with D perhaps matching TRBD1 (6 bases). V was cut by 1 base and J by 6 bases, with 15 bases left in between. The CDR3 is 15 amino acids. The germline CDR1 and CDR2 sequences are LGHNA and YSLEER. CDR3 loop: CASSQGLGAGAEAFF. DNA of the CDR3: TGCGCCAGCAGCCAAGGTCTGGGGGCAGGTGCTGAAGCTTTCTTT.

This clonotype has just a few counts. The chain carries TRBV12-3 or TRBV12-4 and TRBJ2-7, with 7 bases that match TRBD2. V lost 6 bases, J lost 5 bases, and 13 bases stayed unmatched. The CDR3 totals 15 residues. For the CDR3, the DNA is TGTGCCAGCAGCCCTATCCTGGCGGGAGCGGACGAGCAGTACTTC. Its translation is CASSPILAGADEQYF.

The chain combines TRBV7-3 with TRBJ1-2; perhaps TRBD1 as D (5 bases). CDR1 and CDR2 from the germline V gene are SGHTA and FQGTGA. V lost 5 bases and J 8 bases, leaving 15 bases between the germline ends. The CDR3 length is 13 residues. CDR3 residues: CASSKRTGDGYTF. CDR3 coding DNA: TGTGCCAGCAGCAAACGGACGGGGGACGGCTACACCTTC.

This clonotype appeared many times. This chain uses TRBV5-1 with TRBJ2-1; D gene ambiguous. Germline V gives CDR1 SGHRS, CDR2 YFSETQ. The germline V and J ends were trimmed by 6 bases and 7 bases, with 17 bases remaining between them. This CDR3 region has 14 residues. CDR3 sequence: CASTVLGRRNEQFF. Written as DNA, the CDR3 is TGCGCCAGCACTGTTCTCGGACGGAGAAATGAGCAGTTCTTC. Full variable domain (remainder filled in from reference TRBV5-1 and TRBJ2-1): KAGVTQTPRYLIKTRGQQVTLSCSPISGHRSVSWYQQTPGQGLQFLFEYFSETQRNKGNFPGRFSGRQFSNSRSEMNVSTLELGDSALYLCASTVLGRRNEQFFGPGTRLTVL.

Ten or more counts support this clonotype. V usage is TRBV12-3 or TRBV12-4 and J usage is TRBJ1-1; D is undetermined. This CDR3 spans 12 amino acids. Deletions cut 1 base from V and 7 bases from J, with 7 bases between. The chain's CDR3 is CASSLGGSEAFF. The CDR3 DNA follows: TGTGCCAGCAGTTTAGGAGGGAGTGAAGCTTTCTTT.

On this clonotype itself: A much larger clone is a single base away; this may be a read error. The V gene is TRBV28, the J gene TRBJ2-1, with 7 bases matching TRBD1. Germline V gene sequence: CDR1 MDHEN, CDR2 SYDVKM. This CDR3 region has 18 residues. The CDR3 loop is CASSGTEYLTRSYNEQLF. The CDR3 DNA sequence: TGTGCCAGCAGCGGGACAGAGTATCTTACCCGCTCCTACAATGAGCAGTTGTTC.

This clonotype was recorded at least ten times. The rearrangement joins TRBV12-3 or TRBV12-4 to TRBJ2-1; D is possibly TRBD1 (5 bases). The V end was cut by 3 bases, the J end by 9 bases, with 12 bases between. The CDR3 length is 13 residues. CDR3 nucleotide sequence: TGTGCCAGCAGTTTTCAGGGAATGAGTGAGCAGTTCTTC. It yields the protein CASSFQGMSEQFF.

The DNA of the CDR3 is TGTGCCAGCAGCGTAGCTAGATTGGGGACTAGCGAGAGCTCCTACAATGAGCAGTTCTTC. Translated: CASSVARLGTSESSYNEQFF. The V call is TRBV9, the J call TRBJ2-1, with TRBD2 identical over 10 bases. The J segment lost 0 bases and the V segment lost 0 bases, leaving 12 bases of the junction unmatched. Germline assignment: CDR1 SGDLS and CDR2 YYNGEE. The CDR3 runs 20 residues. Full variable domain (missing parts from reference TRBV9 and TRBJ2-1): DSGVTQTPKHLITATGQRVTLRCSPRSGDLSVYWYQQSLDQGLQFLIQYYNGEERAKGNILERFSAQQFPDLHSELNLSSLELGDSALYFCASSVARLGTSESSYNEQFFGPGTRLTVL.

This clonotype was picked up many times. V gene TRBV30 combines with J gene TRBJ2-1; 8 bases align to TRBD2. With 5 bases clipped from V and 7 bases from J, the junction kept 10 bases outside the gene matches. Germline CDR1 is GTSNPN and CDR2 is SVGIG (reference sequence). The CDR3 length is 14 residues. The CDR3 region is CAWVPAGGWNEQFF. In DNA form, the CDR3 reads TGTGCCTGGGTACCGGCGGGAGGTTGGAATGAGCAGTTCTTC. The complete variable domain, with remaining parts taken from reference TRBV30 and TRBJ2-1, reads SQTIHQWPATLVQPVGSPLSLECTVEGTSNPNLYWYRQAAGRGLQLLFYSVGIGQISSEVPQNLSASRPQDRQFILSSKKLLLSDSGFYLCAWVPAGGWNEQFFGPGTRLTVL.

This clonotype showed up many times. The rearrangement uses TRBV7-2 and TRBJ2-1; possibly TRBD2 for D (5 bases). CDR3 length: 14 amino acids. Germline V CDR1 and CDR2: SGHTA, FQGNSA. V lost 3 bases, J lost 6 bases, and 12 bases lay in between. The chain's CDR3 is CASSFSQGLNEQFF. CDR3 bases: TGTGCCAGCAGCTTTTCCCAAGGACTCAATGAGCAGTTCTTC.

This clonotype was seen only a few times. This CDR3 is CASSWGPGYSNQPQHF. The CDR3 DNA follows: TGTGCCAGCAGCTGGGGACCGGGATATAGCAATCAGCCCCAGCATTTT. This chain uses TRBV7-8 with TRBJ1-5; D is perhaps TRBD1 (5 bases). V lost 4 bases, J lost 0 bases, and 13 bases lay in between. This CDR3 is built from 16 residues. Germline V gene lookup returns CDR1 SGHVS and CDR2 FQNEAQ.

This clonotype was counted at least ten times. The chain is built from TRBV20-1 and TRBJ2-5; either TRBD1 or TRBD2 may supply D (5 bases each). With 4 bases removed from V and 7 bases from J, the gap between germline ends came to 16 bases. This CDR3 has 13 amino acids. In germline, CDR1 is DFQATT, CDR2 SNEGSKA (reference sequence). The chain's CDR3 is CSATTRDVGTQYF. CDR3 nucleotide sequence: TGCAGTGCTACAACCCGGGACGTAGGGACCCAGTACTTC.

Comment on this clonotype: One base away lies a much larger clone, so this may be a sequencing read error. The chain couples TRBV9 to TRBJ2-1; D is perhaps TRBD2 (6 bases). In germline, CDR1 is SGDLS, CDR2 YYNGEE. The CDR3 consists of 18 residues. CDR3 DNA sequence: TGTGCCAGCATCGTAGCTTCCCTAACCCTCCCTAGCGAGGGTGAGCAGTTCTTC. Its protein is CASIVASLTLPSEGEQFF.

This clonotype was detected ten times or more. V and J are TRBV15 and TRBJ2-7; the D gene is possibly TRBD1 (5 bases). Germline lookup yields CDR1 LNHNV and CDR2 YYDKDF (reference sequence). The CDR3 covers 16 residues. Trimming removed 5 bases from V and 0 bases from J, with 17 bases in between. The CDR3 reads CATSPKRTLASYEQYF. The CDR3 bases are TGTGCCACCAGCCCGAAGAGGACATTGGCCTCCTACGAGCAGTACTTC. Supplemented by reference TRBV15 and TRBJ2-7, the full variable domain reads DAMVIQNPRYQVTQFGKPVTLSCSQTLNHNVMYWYQQKSSQAPKLLFHYYDKDFNNEADTPDNFQSRRPNTSFCFLDIRSPGLGDTAMYLCATSPKRTLASYEQYFGPGTRLTVT.

This clonotype was counted at least ten times. The gene calls are TRBV29-1 and TRBJ1-1, with unresolved D. Germline V gene sequence: CDR1 SQVTM, CDR2 ANQGSEA. V was clipped by 2 bases and J by 3 bases, with 13 bases between them. The CDR3 length is 14 residues. CDR3 sequence: CSVEMRLRDTEAFF. The CDR3 DNA reads as TGCAGCGTTGAAATGAGGCTACGGGACACTGAAGCTTTCTTT.

This clonotype was observed at least ten times. The chain has TRBV18 and TRBJ2-7, with D possibly matching TRBD1 (6 bases). CDR3 length equals 14 residues. V lost 3 bases, J lost 1 base, and 10 bases lay in between. CDR1 KGHSH and CDR2 LQKENI come from the germline V gene. CDR3 DNA: TGTGCCAGCTCACCTCCTGACAGGTCCTACGAGCAGTACTTC. Protein product: CASSPPDRSYEQYF.

A few counts support this clonotype. V usage is TRBV7-9 and J usage is TRBJ2-5; no clear D gene. Per the germline V gene, CDR1 is SEHNR and CDR2 is FQNEAQ (reference sequence). This CDR3 is 14 amino acids long. V was cut by 2 bases and J by 5 bases, with 12 bases left in between. CDR3 coding DNA: TGTGCCAGCAGCTTATCCATTTATTGGGAGACCCAGTACTTC. Its protein is CASSLSIYWETQYF. Combining the CDR3 with reference TRBV7-9 and TRBJ2-5 gives the whole variable domain DTGVSQNPRHKITKRGQNVTFRCDPISEHNRLYWYRQTLGQGPEFLTYFQNEAQLEKSRLLSDRFSAERPKGSFSTLEIQRTEQGDSAMYLCASSLSIYWETQYFGPGTRLLVL.

The rearrangement links TRBV12-3 or TRBV12-4 to TRBJ1-4, with D possibly TRBD1 on 6 matching bases. Deletions cut 3 bases from V and 6 bases from J, with 11 bases between. This CDR3 has 14 amino acids. CDR3 amino acids: CASSFGQGYEKLFF. CDR3 DNA sequence: TGTGCCAGCAGTTTCGGGCAGGGGTATGAAAAACTGTTTTTT.

This chain links TRBV7-2 with TRBJ2-7, with a weak D call TRBD1 (6 bases). V dropped 4 bases and J dropped 0 bases, with 10 bases sitting between them. Germline CDR1 reads SGHTA; CDR2 reads FQGNSA. The CDR3 runs to 14 residues. The CDR3 region has the DNA TGTGCCAGCAGCTACGGACAGAACTCCTACGAGCAGTACTTC. It yields the protein CASSYGQNSYEQYF.

This clonotype came up many times. At one end the junction does not follow the germline gene, possibly because of a read error. The rearrangement links TRBV25-1 to TRBJ2-2; D may correspond to TRBD1 or TRBD2 (6 bases each). The CDR3 is 13 amino acids. Germline V gene lookup returns CDR1 MGHDK and CDR2 SYGVNS. The CDR3 here is CATSGGGSGELFF. CDR3 nucleotides: TGTGCCACCAGTGGAGGGGGGTCCGGGGAGCTGTTTTTT.

This clonotype has a handful of counts. The CDR3 protein is CASSQDWGGSPKNIQYF. The CDR3 DNA follows: TGCGCCAGCAGCCAAGATTGGGGGGGATCCCCCAAAAACATTCAGTACTTC. The chain carries TRBV4-3 and TRBJ2-4, with 7 bases lining up with TRBD2. The CDR3 loop spans 17 amino acids. J was trimmed by 2 bases and V by 0 bases; bases with no gene match: 7. Looked up from germline, CDR1 is LGHNA and CDR2 is YSLEER.

As to this clonotype: This CDR3 fails to terminate in the conserved phenylalanine or tryptophan, so it likely reflects a read error. The rearrangement uses TRBV12-3 or TRBV12-4 and TRBJ1-1, with D perhaps matching TRBD1 (6 bases). The CDR3 contains 14 residues. Trimming pared 2 bases from V and 1 base from J, leaving 8 bases between. CDR3 bases: TGTGCCAGCAGTTTACACAGGGAGAACACTGAAGCTTTCTAT. Its translation is CASSLHRENTEAFY.

This clonotype was seen a handful of times. The chain uses TRBV7-9 and TRBJ2-4; 7 bases map to TRBD1. The CDR3 runs 12 residues. The V gene's germline CDR1 is SEHNR and CDR2 FQNEAQ (reference sequence). After removal of 3 bases from V and 8 bases from J, the junction contained 1 base not matched to a gene. In DNA, the CDR3 is TGTGCCAGCAGCTTTCAGGGGGACATTCAGTACTTC. Translated, it gives CASSFQGDIQYF.